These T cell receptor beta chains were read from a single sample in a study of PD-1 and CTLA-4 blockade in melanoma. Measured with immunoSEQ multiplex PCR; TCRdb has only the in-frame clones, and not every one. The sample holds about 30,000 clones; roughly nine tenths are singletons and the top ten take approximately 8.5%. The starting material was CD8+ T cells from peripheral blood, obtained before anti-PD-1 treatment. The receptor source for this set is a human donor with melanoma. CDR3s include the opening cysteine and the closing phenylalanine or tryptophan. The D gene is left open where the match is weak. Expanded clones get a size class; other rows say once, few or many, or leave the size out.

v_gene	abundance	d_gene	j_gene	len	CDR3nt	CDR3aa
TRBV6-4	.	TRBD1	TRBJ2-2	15	TGTGCCAGCAGCCCCGGGACAGGGGCCACCGGGGAGCTGTTTTTT	CASSPGTGATGELFF
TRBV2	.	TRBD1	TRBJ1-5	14	TGTGCCAGCAGTGGGACAGGGGTGAGTCAGCCCCAGCATTTT	CASSGTGVSQPQHF
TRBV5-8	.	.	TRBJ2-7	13	TGTGCCTCTCCGGGCAGGGGCGCCTACGAGCAGTACTTC	CASPGRGAYEQYF
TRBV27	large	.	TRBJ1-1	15	TGTGCCAGCAGTTTATCTATCGGGGCAAACACTGAAGCTTTCTTT	CASSLSIGANTEAFF
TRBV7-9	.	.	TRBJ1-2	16	TGTGCCAGCAGCTTAGACCCGTCAGGGAGTCTTCAAGGCTACACCTTC	CASSLDPSGSLQGYTF
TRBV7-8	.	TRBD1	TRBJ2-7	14	TGTGCCAGCAGCTACGGGACAGGAGCGAACGAGCAGTACTTC	CASSYGTGANEQYF
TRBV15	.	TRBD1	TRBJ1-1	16	TGTGCCACCAGCGGACAGGGGGCAGGGATGAACACTGAAGCTTTCTTT	CATSGQGAGMNTEAFF
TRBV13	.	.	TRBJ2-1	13	TGTGCCAGCAGCTTAGCACGGGTCAATGAGCAGTTCTTC	CASSLARVNEQFF
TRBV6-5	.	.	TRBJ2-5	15	TGTGCCAGCAGTAGCGGACAGCTCAAAGAAGAGACCCAGTACTTC	CASSSGQLKEETQYF
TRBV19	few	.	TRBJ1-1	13	TGTGCCAGTAGTTGGGAGGGGAACACTGAAGCTTTCTTT	CASSWEGNTEAFF
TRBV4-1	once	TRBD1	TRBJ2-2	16	TGCGCCAGCAGCCAAAGGGGACAGGGTTTCACCGGGGAGCTGTTTTTT	CASSQRGQGFTGELFF
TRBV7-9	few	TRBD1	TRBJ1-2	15	TGTGCCAGCAGCTCCTCCGGGACAGGGGAGGAAGGCTACACCTTC	CASSSSGTGEEGYTF
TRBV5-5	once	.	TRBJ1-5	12	TGTGCCAGCAGCTCGCTCCTTCAGCCCCAGCATTTT	CASSSLLQPQHF
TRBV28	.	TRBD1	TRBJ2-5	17	TGTGCCAGCTCTTCCACTATTGGGACAGGAGGCCAAGAGACCCAGTACTTC	CASSSTIGTGGQETQYF
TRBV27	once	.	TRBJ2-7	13	TGTGCCAGCAGTTCAACAGGAGCCTACGAGCAGTACTTC	CASSSTGAYEQYF
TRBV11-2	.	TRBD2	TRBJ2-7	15	TGTGCCAGCAGCTTAGAACTAGCGGAGGCCTACGAGCAGTACTTC	CASSLELAEAYEQYF
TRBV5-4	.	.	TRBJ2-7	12	TGTGCCAGCAGCTCTAAGACAGGCGAGCAGTACTTC	CASSSKTGEQYF
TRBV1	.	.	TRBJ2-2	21	TGCACCAGCAGCCAAGTGGGGCCCGCTACTAGCGGGGGTAATTTCACCGGGGAGCTGTTTTTT	CTSSQVGPATSGGNFTGELFF
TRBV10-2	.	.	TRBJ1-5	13	TGCGCCAGCAGTGACAGCTACAATCAGCCCCAGCATTTT	CASSDSYNQPQHF
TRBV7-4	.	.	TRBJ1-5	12	TGTGCCAGCAGCTTAGAGCGTCGGTCCCAGCATTTT	CASSLERRSQHF
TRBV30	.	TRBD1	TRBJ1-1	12	TGTGCCTTGGGACAGGGAGGGACTGAAGCTTTCTTT	CALGQGGTEAFF
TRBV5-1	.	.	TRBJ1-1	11	TGCGCCAGCAGGGCCACCGATGAAGCTTTCTTT	CASRATDEAFF
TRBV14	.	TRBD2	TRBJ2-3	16	TGTGCCAGCAGCCAAGGTCCGGGAGGGCCTTGGGATACGCAGTATTTT	CASSQGPGGPWDTQYF
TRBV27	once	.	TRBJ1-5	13	TGTGCCAGCAGTTTGGGGCGTTATCAGCCCCAGCATTTT	CASSLGRYQPQHF
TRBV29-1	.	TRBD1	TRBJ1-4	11	TGCAGCGCCAGGGGGAATGAAAAACTGTTTTTT	CSARGNEKLFF
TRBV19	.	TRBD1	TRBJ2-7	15	TGTGCCAGTAGTATTTGGGGACAGGGAGTCGACGAGCAGTACTTC	CASSIWGQGVDEQYF
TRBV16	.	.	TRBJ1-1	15	TGTGCCAGCAGCCAATCGACGGGGAGGAACACTGAAGCTTTCTTT	CASSQSTGRNTEAFF
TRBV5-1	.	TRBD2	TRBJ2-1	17	TGCGCCAGCAGCTCGACCCTACTAGCGGGTCCCTACAATGAGCAGTTCTTC	CASSSTLLAGPYNEQFF
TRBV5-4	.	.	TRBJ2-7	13	TGTGCCAGCAGCTTGGGACAGGTTTACGAGCAGTACTTC	CASSLGQVYEQYF
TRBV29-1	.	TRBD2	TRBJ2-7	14	TGCAGCGTCGCCTCGGCGGGGGGACACTACGAGCAGTACTTC	CSVASAGGHYEQYF
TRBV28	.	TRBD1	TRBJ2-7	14	TGTGCCAGCAGTTTAGGACAGGGGCCGTACGAGCAGTACTTC	CASSLGQGPYEQYF
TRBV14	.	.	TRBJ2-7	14	TGTGCCAGCAGCCCAGGTGGAAGCTCCTACGAGCAGTACTTC	CASSPGGSSYEQYF
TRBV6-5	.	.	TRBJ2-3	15	TGTGCCAGCAGTTACGTAGGGGGACCACAAGATACGCAGTATTTT	CASSYVGGPQDTQYF
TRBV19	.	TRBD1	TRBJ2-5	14	TGTGCCAGTAGTATGTGGGACAGCCAAGAGACCCAGTACTTC	CASSMWDSQETQYF
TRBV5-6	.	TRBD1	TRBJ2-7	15	TGTGCCAGCAGCGGACCGGGACAGGGGGACTACGAGCAGTACTTC	CASSGPGQGDYEQYF
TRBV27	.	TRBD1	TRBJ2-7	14	TGTGCCAGCAGTGGAAGACAGGGGGCGAACGAGCAGTACTTC	CASSGRQGANEQYF